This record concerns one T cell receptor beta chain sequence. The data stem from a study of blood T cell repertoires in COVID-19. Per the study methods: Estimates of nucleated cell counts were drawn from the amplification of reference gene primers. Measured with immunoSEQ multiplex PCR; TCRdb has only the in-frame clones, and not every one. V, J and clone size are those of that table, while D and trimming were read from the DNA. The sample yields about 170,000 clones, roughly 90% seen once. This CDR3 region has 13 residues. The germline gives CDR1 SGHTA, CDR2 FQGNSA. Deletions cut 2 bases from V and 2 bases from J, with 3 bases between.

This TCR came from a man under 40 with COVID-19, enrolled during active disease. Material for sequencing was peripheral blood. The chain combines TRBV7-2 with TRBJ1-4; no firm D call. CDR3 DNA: TGTGCCAGCAGCTTACGGACTAATGAAAAACTGTTTTTT. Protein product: CASSLRTNEKLFF. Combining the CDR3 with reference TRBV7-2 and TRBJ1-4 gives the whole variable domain GAGVSQSPSNKVTEKGKDVELRCDPISGHTALYWYRQSLGQGLEFLIYFQGNSAPDKSGLPSDRFSAERTGGSVSTLTIQRTQQEDSAVYLCASSLRTNEKLFFGSGTQLSVL.